Listed here are 16 T cell receptor beta chains from one sample, sequenced in a study of T cell responses to AZD1222 COVID-19 vaccine. Sequencing used immunoSEQ multiplex PCR; TCRdb keeps in-frame clones, though not all of them. The sample lists tens of thousands of clones; approximately 79% were seen once. The input for sequencing was peripheral blood, taken on day 0 of MenACWY control vaccination. These receptor sequences come from an adult in good health.

The chain links TRBV5-1 to TRBJ2-6; 9 nucleotides match TRBD1. Germline CDR1 SGHRS, CDR2 YFSETQ. The CDR3 sequence is 17 residues long. Losses at the gene ends were 3 bases for V and 0 bases for J; bases not matched to a gene: 4. CDR3 sequence reads: CASSSPGQGSGANVLTF. CDR3 nucleotide sequence: TGCGCCAGCAGCTCCCCGGGACAGGGCTCTGGGGCCAACGTCCTGACTTTC.

This clone came up a few times. The V gene is TRBV5-4, the J gene TRBJ2-2; D gene unclear. The ends were cut back, 0 bases at V and 4 bases at J, with 4 bases in the middle. Germline loops: CDR1 SGHNT, CDR2 YYREEE (reference sequence). This CDR3 region has 13 residues. The CDR3 bases are TGTGCCAGCAGCTTGGCCCCCACCGGGGAGCTGTTTTTT. Translated, it gives CASSLAPTGELFF.

The V call is TRBV7-2, the J call TRBJ1-6; D is ambiguous. V was shortened by 3 bases and J by 7 bases, with 16 bases between the two germline ends. This CDR3 contains 16 residues. Germline CDR1 reads SGHTA; CDR2 reads FQGNSA. CDR3 bases: TGTGCCAGCAGCTTTTCTGCTGGACGTGCCAATTCACCCCTCCACTTT. The encoded protein is CASSFSAGRANSPLHF.

The rearrangement uses TRBV5-1 and TRBJ1-1; 8 bases map to TRBD1. V was clipped by 0 bases and J by 7 bases; unmatched bases: 8. From germline, CDR1 is SGHRS and CDR2 YFSETQ. The CDR3 totals 15 residues. Here the CDR3 reads CASSLEGTGPREAFF. DNA of the CDR3: TGCGCCAGCAGCTTGGAGGGGACAGGCCCCCGTGAAGCTTTCTTT.

The chain couples TRBV5-4 to TRBJ2-4, with no clear D. Germline lookup yields CDR1 SGHNT and CDR2 YYREEE (reference sequence). The CDR3 is 14 residues long. Deletions cut 3 bases from V and 2 bases from J, with 9 bases between. The CDR3 spells CASSSPQTKNIQYF. CDR3 bases: TGTGCCAGCAGCTCCCCTCAAACCAAAAACATTCAGTACTTC.

This sequence joins TRBV24-1 and TRBJ1-2; 12 bases are a match to TRBD1. The CDR3 sequence is 14 residues long. Trimming removed 9 bases from V and 4 bases from J; junction bases left unmatched: 5. Germline-derived CDR1 and CDR2 are KGHDR and SFDVKD. CDR3 region: CATSGQGATYGYTF. CDR3 nucleotide sequence: TGTGCCACCTCGGGACAGGGGGCGACCTATGGCTACACCTTC.

This clone was recorded a few times. V is TRBV19 and J is TRBJ1-2; 7 bases map to TRBD1. Germline-derived CDR1 and CDR2 are LNHDA and SQIVND (reference sequence). The CDR3 spans 16 residues. V was clipped by 5 bases and J by 1 base; unmatched bases: 10. CDR3: CASSWDSPGDNYGYTF. CDR3 in DNA: TGTGCCAGTAGTTGGGACAGTCCCGGGGATAACTATGGCTACACCTTC.

The V call is TRBV2, the J call TRBJ1-4; 9 bases match TRBD1. Germline loops: CDR1 SNHLY, CDR2 FYNNEI. This CDR3 is 14 amino acids long. V lost 4 bases, J lost 8 bases, and 5 bases stayed unmatched. The CDR3 reads CASSVRDRVEKLFF. The CDR3 coding sequence is TGTGCCAGCAGTGTCCGGGACAGGGTGGAAAAACTGTTTTTT.

The V gene is TRBV4-1, the J gene TRBJ1-1; no clear D gene. The germline gives CDR1 MGHRA, CDR2 YSYEKL. The CDR3 extends over 15 amino acids. V lost 5 bases and J 4 bases, leaving 17 bases between the germline ends. In DNA, the CDR3 is TGCGCCAGCAGCTTTACTGATACCGTGGGCACTGAAGCTTTCTTT. Protein: CASSFTDTVGTEAFF.

This clone appeared a few times. The chain recombines TRBV4-1 with TRBJ1-3, with TRBD1 identical over 9 bases. Germline CDR1 MGHRA, CDR2 YSYEKL. This CDR3 contains 14 residues. After removal of 5 bases from V and 4 bases from J, the junction contained 3 bases not matched to a gene. CDR3 sequence (DNA): TGCGCCAGCAGCAAGACAGGGGGGGGAAACACCATATATTTT. It specifies CASSKTGGGNTIYF.

The genes are TRBV19 and TRBJ1-3; the D is unclear. Germline loops: CDR1 LNHDA, CDR2 SQIVND (reference sequence). The CDR3 has 13 residues. V was cut by 5 bases and J by 7 bases, with 12 bases left in between. The CDR3 nucleotides are TGTGCCAGTAGTTGGGATTCCGGTAACACCATATATTTT. Translated, it gives CASSWDSGNTIYF.

This rearrangement joins TRBV5-1 to TRBJ1-2; TRBD1 agrees at 9 bases. The CDR3 runs 15 residues. J was trimmed by 4 bases and V by 4 bases; bases with no gene match: 8. Germline assignment: CDR1 SGHRS and CDR2 YFSETQ. Written as DNA, the CDR3 is TGCGCCAGCAGCCTTCGCCGGGACAGGGCCTATGGCTACACCTTC. Residues: CASSLRRDRAYGYTF.

The chain combines TRBV2 with TRBJ1-5, with 7 positions matching TRBD1. CDR3 length: 16 amino acids. The V and J ends lost 3 bases and 1 base, in that order; junction bases with no gene match: 6. Germline V gene data show CDR1 as SNHLY and CDR2 as FYNNEI. The CDR3 loop reads CASSDQGVKSNQPQHF. CDR3 sequence (DNA): TGTGCCAGCAGTGACCAGGGGGTCAAGAGCAATCAGCCCCAGCATTTT.

The chain has TRBV18 and TRBJ2-5, with no clear D. The CDR3 is 12 residues long. V shed 2 bases and J shed 0 bases, with 1 base lying between them. Germline-derived CDR1 and CDR2 are KGHSH and LQKENI. CDR3 DNA: TGTGCCAGCTCACCATACCAAGAGACCCAGTACTTC. This codes for CASSPYQETQYF.

This clone was detected a few times. V gene TRBV5-1 combines with J gene TRBJ1-6; 11 nucleotides line up with TRBD1. This CDR3 is 15 amino acids long. Germline trimming cut 4 bases from V and 9 bases from J; bases unmatched to any gene: 6. Germline V gene data show CDR1 as SGHRS and CDR2 as YFSETQ. The DNA of the CDR3 is TGCGCCAGCAGCCCCACCGGGACAGGGGGTTCACCCCTCCACTTT. Residues: CASSPTGTGGSPLHF.

This clone was recorded only once. The V gene is TRBV18, the J gene TRBJ2-2, with TRBD1 identical over 7 bases. The CDR3 totals 16 residues. Germline trimming cut 0 bases from V and 7 bases from J; bases unmatched to any gene: 8. Germline CDR1 and CDR2: KGHSH and LQKENI. The CDR3 region is CASSPPGQNLNGELFF. The CDR3, as DNA: TGTGCCAGCTCACCACCGGGACAGAACTTAAACGGGGAGCTGTTTTTT.